Each of the 3 T cell receptor beta chains below was sequenced from the same sample in a study of cytomegalovirus exposure and HLA in healthy donors (dated by TCRdb to the late 2010s). Receptors were amplified or captured by the immunoSEQ multiplex PCR assay. For the multiplex PCR, a mixture combining 60 forward primers for TCR Vbeta segments and 13 reverse primers for TCR Jbeta segments was used. The immuneACCESS repertoire file appears here via TCRdb, limited to in-frame rearrangements. These files lack a portion of the clones; in checked studies, under half of the deficit traces to unresolved V genes, and the cause of the others is not known. This sample's clone table shows about 77,000 clones. Roughly 13% of the sample belongs to the ten largest clones. What was sequenced was PBMCs. These receptors were taken from a man aged 50 to 60 in good health and CMV-seropositive.

This chain uses TRBV27 with TRBJ1-2; a weak D match, TRBD1 (6 bases). V lost 0 bases and J 4 bases, leaving 9 bases between the germline ends. The germline gives CDR1 MNHEY, CDR2 SMNVEV (reference sequence). The CDR3 contains 14 residues. The CDR3 DNA reads as TGTGCCAGCAGTTTATCGGGGGCAGGCTATGGCTACACCTTC. Translating gives CASSLSGAGYGYTF.

The chain links TRBV7-9 to TRBJ1-1; the D is unclear. CDR1 SEHNR and CDR2 FQNEAQ come from the germline V gene (reference sequence). Trimming pared 1 base from V and 1 base from J, leaving 7 bases between. This CDR3 spans 14 amino acids. The CDR3 region has the DNA TGTGCCAGCAGCTTAGTTGCCGGGAACACTGAAGCTTTCTTT. It encodes CASSLVAGNTEAFF. Combining the CDR3 with reference TRBV7-9 and TRBJ1-1 gives the whole variable domain DTGVSQNPRHKITKRGQNVTFRCDPISEHNRLYWYRQTLGQGPEFLTYFQNEAQLEKSRLLSDRFSAERPKGSFSTLEIQRTEQGDSAMYLCASSLVAGNTEAFFGQGTRLTVV.

The chain uses TRBV30 and TRBJ1-1; tentatively, D is TRBD1 (5 bases). V lost 1 base and J lost 3, with 9 bases in between. The CDR3 loop spans 13 amino acids. Per the germline V gene, CDR1 is GTSNPN and CDR2 is SVGIG (reference sequence). The CDR3 bases are TGTGCCTGGAGTGCCGACAGTTACACTGAAGCTTTCTTT. It encodes CAWSADSYTEAFF.